The present T cell receptor beta chain was sequenced within a study of cytomegalovirus exposure and HLA in healthy donors (dated by TCRdb to about 2017). Notes on the research overall: A later analysis indicated that the 120 validation repertoires were generated on the platform also employed for the 650 to 850 repertoires of the first cohort. Along with the roughly 700-subject first cohort, a separate validation cohort of over a hundred different subjects was used. The aim of the study was to test whether cataloging public T cell receptors could identify signatures of past pathogen exposure. High-throughput TCR immunosequencing, statistical association of individual TCRs with disease status, and machine learning were combined to predict cytomegalovirus infection status. General conclusions and limits of the study: The classifier was reported to diagnose cytomegalovirus status with high specificity and sensitivity in both the original cohort and the validation cohort. Most TCR sequences were observed very rarely across donors, whereas some public TCRs were present in many individuals. A later analysis found that TCRs clustered in the first cohort also tended to co-occur in the 120 validation repertoires, with 94% of cluster scores above 0. The study listed 164 TCR beta chains as associated with cytomegalovirus. Three of the identified cytomegalovirus-associated TCR beta chains were confirmed in vitro to be specific for cytomegalovirus antigens. A later analysis had no HLA typing for the validation cohort, so co-occurrence there was scored across all 110 or so repertoires. The authors suggested that the approach could potentially be extended to other disease states and immunological phenotypes.

Preparation of the library involved the immunoSEQ multiplex PCR assay. For the original study's pipeline: A statistical classification framework was built to diagnose cytomegalovirus status from the catalog of TCR beta chain sequences. TCRdb re-hosts the immuneACCESS table, in-frame sequences only. Its copies lack some clones; in the studies checked, an unresolved V gene accounts for under half of them, and the cause for the rest is not known. V and J calls and clone size come straight from that table; D and trimming were deduced from the DNA. The sample records 120,000 or so clones, around 88% of which are singletons. Around 2% of the sample is taken by the ten largest. The donors were included in the validation cohort of roughly 120 subjects, a group kept apart from the roughly 700-subject first cohort. The germline V gene (reference sequence) sets CDR1 to MNHEY and CDR2 to SMNVEV. CDR3 length: 15 amino acids, cysteine to phenylalanine. CDR3 DNA is the only sequence kept; it has 45 bases, read in frame from the first base. V is trimmed back by 3 bases and J by 7 bases, and the junction contains 8 bases that no gene match accounts for.

As concerns this clone: The specificity of this receptor is unknown. Base qualities are not recorded, but no much larger clone differs from it by a single base.

This TCR was recovered from a man aged 18 to 35 in good health and CMV-seronegative. The chain employs TRBV27 and TRBJ2-2; TRBD2 matches 7 bases in the middle. Sequenced material: PBMCs. The DNA sequence is TGTGCCAGCAGTTTTTGGGGGGAGGGCTTCGGGGAGCTGTTTTTT. This sequence encodes CASSFWGEGFGELFF.